This T cell receptor beta chain was identified in a study of cytomegalovirus exposure and HLA in healthy donors (dated by TCRdb to 2016 to 2017). For the wider study: An earlier analysis of 550 to 700 of the donors reported more than 250 Gb of sequence data and more than 90 million unique TCR beta sequences from around 200 million T cells. An early release covering 550 to 700 HLA-typed donors comprised around 300 gigabases of sequencing data and tens of millions of unique TCR sequences. Of the 300 to 450 genotyped donors, 81% fell in the genetic ancestry cluster associated with self-reported Caucasian donors. The aim of the study was to test whether cataloging public T cell receptors could identify signatures of past pathogen exposure. The T cell repertoires of several hundred subjects were profiled by immunosequencing and related to cytomegalovirus serostatus. In addition to the first cohort of 666 subjects, a separate validation cohort of approximately 130 different subjects was used. The study combined high-throughput TCR immunosequencing, statistical association of individual TCRs with disease status, and machine learning to predict cytomegalovirus infection status. To study patterns of TCR occurrence, a later analysis re-analyzed previously published TCR beta repertoires from 650 to 750 donors and added high-resolution HLA genotyping. In the later analysis, no new phenotypic data were used to find candidate immune exposures; instead, reliance was placed on TCR beta sequences and their occurrence across donors. To decide whether each TCR beta V gene segment behaved as functional or pseudogenic, an earlier analysis of 587 of the donors relied on high-throughput TCR beta sequencing. Donor age, sex, ethnicity and CMV serostatus were compiled together with the repertoire data. In a later genetic analysis, genome-wide SNP genotypes for about three fifths of the roughly 670 donors were used, and that subset was treated as a discovery cohort. Every repertoire in the discovery cohort had been generated on one and the same sequencing platform. Both class I and class II loci were covered by HLA typing, at four-digit resolution. Typing coverage differed by locus: A, B, C, DRB1 and DQB1 were typed in roughly 629-640 donors, DQA1 in about 500, DPA1 in 600 to 610, and DPB1 in approximately 450. Five DR-DQ haplotypes were treated as single units for association and clustering because of strong linkage in the cohort. On average, around 200,000 unique TCR beta nucleotide sequences were sequenced per donor among roughly 430 genotyped donors of the cohort, with 15% to 20% of those sequences being non-productive. Here is what the overall study found, with its caveats: CMV serostatus was the only immune exposure information available for the cohort. In a later analysis, HLA-associated TCR beta chains showed more clonal expansion and lower generation probabilities than non-associated chains that were equally common. Assigning TCR associations to individual alleles was difficult when HLA alleles, especially DR and DQ, strongly co-occurred. In a later analysis, TCR association rates were found to vary across HLA loci, with the most associated TCRs seen for DRB1 alleles and the fewest for HLA-C alleles. HLA typing was unavailable for some donors at each locus, so association tests used only the typed subset. The classifier was reported to diagnose cytomegalovirus status with high specificity and sensitivity in both the original cohort and the validation cohort. The authors suggested that the approach could potentially be generalized to other disease states and immunological phenotypes. The 87-base-pair reads could not distinguish some IMGT-functional V segments, including TRBV6-2 and TRBV6-3, so those segments were excluded. In vitro tests confirmed that a few of the cytomegalovirus-associated TCR beta chains recognize cytomegalovirus antigens. A cluster of highly shared sequence variants was judged likely to be a technical artifact of the sequencing pipeline. In an earlier analysis of over 550 of the donors, most TCR beta V segments were observed in productive rearrangements about 87% or about 30% of the time, broadly matching IMGT annotations. Presence/absence analyses assumed roughly uniform sequencing depth across donors, an assumption that may not hold. In a later analysis, several top co-occurrence clusters were reported to appear linked to parvovirus B19, influenza, CMV and Epstein-Barr virus. The study listed 150 to 200 TCR beta chains as associated with cytomegalovirus. A further reported finding was that TCR beta sequences accurately predicted the HLA-A and HLA-B alleles for most subjects in the first cohort. A later genetic analysis associated a missense DCLRE1C variant with V-gene and J-gene trimming of TCR beta chains, and an independent cohort replicated the association. Because counts were too low, some 17 rarely observed V segments, including chromosome 9 orphons, were excluded from the earlier analysis of around 590 of the donors. In this cohort, only TCR beta chains were sequenced, and detectable features were limited by the absence of alpha or paired-chain data. Linkage disequilibrium might explain the correlated functional status among segregating V segments, but an unknown experimental factor could not be excluded. A later analysis associated about 17,000 TCR beta sequences with specific HLA alleles at a false discovery rate of 0.05. Most TCR sequences were seen in very few donors, while some public TCRs were found in many individuals. Most CMV-associated TCR beta chains appeared to be HLA-restricted in a later analysis, and the HLA associations seemed to be driven largely by CMV exposure. In a later genetic analysis, fewer N-insertions in productive TCRs were reported among donors in an Asian-associated ancestry cluster than the roughly 700-donor mean.

Its CDR3 holds 13 amino acids, cysteine through phenylalanine. Only the CDR3 DNA is retained, 39 bases long and in frame from the first base. CDR1 MNHEY and CDR2 SMNVEV are derived from the germline V gene (reference sequence). Of note for this clone: Its binding antigen is unknown. The junction departs from germline at one end; a sequencing error may be responsible. At the DNA level, this CDR3 is encoded by other sequences in the same sample as well.

Libraries were constructed by the immunoSEQ multiplex PCR assay. A mixture of 60 forward primers for TCR Vbeta segments and 13 reverse primers for TCR Jbeta segments was used in the multiplex PCR. Amplification of the CDR3 region of rearranged TCR beta genes was performed with a multiplex PCR assay on genomic DNA. The Illumina HiSeq System was used to sequence the amplified TCR beta libraries as 87-base-pair reads. On the authors' methods: A later analysis tallied 70 million to 100 million unique TCR beta chains across the 666 repertoires, and about 12 million of those chains were shared by two or more donors. Raw reads were error-corrected and collapsed into unique sequences with a nearest-neighbor algorithm that merged closely related sequences to remove PCR and sequencing errors. V, D and J gene segments were assigned by aligning CDR3 sequences to IMGT reference sequences. For a sequence to be retained, a match of at least six nucleotides to both a V gene segment and a J gene segment was required. Rearrangements were called productive when the CDR3 lacked stop codons and stayed in frame with V and J; all others were non-productive. CDR3 was defined by IMGT convention, running from the second conserved V-encoded cysteine to the conserved J-encoded phenylalanine. In an earlier analysis of around 540 of the donors, sequences lacking an unambiguous match to a single V gene segment were excluded. An earlier analysis of 587 of the donors called V segments functional above 56.7% productive rearrangements and segregating when the between-donor standard deviation exceeded 5%. A statistical classification framework was developed to diagnose cytomegalovirus status using the catalog of TCR beta chain sequences. In a later analysis, V and J genes were assigned by comparing TCR nucleotide sequences against IMGT/GENE-DB human TR gene sequences. A later analysis assigned CDR3 sequences and most-parsimonious VDJ recombination scenarios with the TCRdist pipeline. In a later analysis, each TCR beta chain was defined by its CDR3 amino acid sequence together with its V-gene family, and reads lacking a unique V-gene family were excluded. A later analysis removed roughly 590 highly shared, low-generation-probability nucleotide sequences to deal with suspected cross-contamination and a sequencing artifact. In a later analysis, a clonal expansion index was calculated for each public chain from normalized within-repertoire ranks of inferred template counts. In a later analysis, generation probabilities were computed using a VDJ recombination model fitted to out-of-frame rearrangements, and the results were checked against IGoR. In a later analysis, hypergeometric tests were used to score TCR-TCR, TCR-HLA and TCR-CMV co-occurrence, with a repertoire-size bias correction applied to TCR pairs. To estimate false discovery rates, a later analysis permuted the HLA or CMV assignments 20 times. In a later analysis, co-occurring TCRs were grouped with DBSCAN, and TCRdist sequence similarity was added when clustering was performed within HLA-allele-positive subsets. Co-occurrence clustering excluded repertoires with fewer than 30,000 or more than 120,000 public chains, plus five with anomalous nucleotide sharing. TCRdb retrieved this table from immuneACCESS and kept in-frame rearrangements only. Not all clones are present; in checked studies, unresolved V genes account for under half, and no reason is known for the remainder. Clonal size and the V and J genes are those of that table, whereas D and trimming came from the DNA. This sample gives around 280,000 clones in total; approximately 90% of them show up just once. The ten largest make up about 2% of the sample.

The cohort consisted of 666 healthy bone marrow donors. All cohort members were sampled while nominally healthy, although unrecorded immune exposures were likely present. The donor was CMV seronegative and belonged to the group of around 400 seronegative cohort members. A peripheral blood sample was collected from each donor, and TCR beta sequencing was performed on peripheral blood mononuclear cells. The Qiagen DNeasy Blood Extraction Kit was used to extract genomic DNA from the blood cell samples. Sequenced: PBMCs. Recombination joined TRBV27 with TRBJ1-1; tentative D gene TRBD1, with 6 bases matching. The receptor's source is a woman younger than 35 in good health and CMV-seronegative. The CDR3 corresponds to CASSLFWTAEAFF. DNA sequence: TGCGCCAGCAGTTTATTTTGGACAGCTGAAGCTTTCTTT.